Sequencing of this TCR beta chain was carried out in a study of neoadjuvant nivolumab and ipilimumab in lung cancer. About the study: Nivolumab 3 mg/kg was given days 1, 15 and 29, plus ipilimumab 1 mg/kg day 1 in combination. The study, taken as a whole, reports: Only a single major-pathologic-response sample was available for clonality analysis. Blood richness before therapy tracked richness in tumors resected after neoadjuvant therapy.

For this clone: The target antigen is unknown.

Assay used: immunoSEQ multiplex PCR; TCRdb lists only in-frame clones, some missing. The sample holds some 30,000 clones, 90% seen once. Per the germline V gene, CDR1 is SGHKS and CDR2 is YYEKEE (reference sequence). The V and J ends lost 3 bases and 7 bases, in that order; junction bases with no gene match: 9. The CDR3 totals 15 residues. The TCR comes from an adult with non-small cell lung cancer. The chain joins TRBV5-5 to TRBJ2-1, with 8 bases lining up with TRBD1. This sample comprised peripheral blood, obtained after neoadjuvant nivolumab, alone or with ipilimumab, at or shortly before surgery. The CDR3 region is CASSSRQGSGNEQFF. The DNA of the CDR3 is TGTGCCAGCAGCTCTCGACAGGGGAGTGGGAATGAGCAGTTCTTC. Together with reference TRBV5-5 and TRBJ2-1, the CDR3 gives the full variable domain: DAGVTQSPTHLIKTRGQQVTLRCSPISGHKSVSWYQQVLGQGPQFIFQYYEKEERGRGNFPDRFSARQFPNYSSELNVNALLLGDSALYLCASSSRQGSGNEQFFGPGTRLTVL.